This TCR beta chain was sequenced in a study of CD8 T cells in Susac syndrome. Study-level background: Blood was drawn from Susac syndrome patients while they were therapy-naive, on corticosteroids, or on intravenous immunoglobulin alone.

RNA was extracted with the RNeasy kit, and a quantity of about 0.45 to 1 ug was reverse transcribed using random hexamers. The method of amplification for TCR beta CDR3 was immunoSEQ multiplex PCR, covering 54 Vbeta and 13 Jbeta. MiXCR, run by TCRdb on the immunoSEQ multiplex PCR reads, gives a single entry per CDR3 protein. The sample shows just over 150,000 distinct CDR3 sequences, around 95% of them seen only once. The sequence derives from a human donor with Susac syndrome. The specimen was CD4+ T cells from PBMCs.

The CDR3 here is CSATGKGPYQPQHF. Here the CDR3 DNA reads TGCAGTGCCACAGGGAAAGGGCCCTATCAGCCCCAGCATTTT. The rearrangement links TRBV20-1 to TRBJ1-5, with a weak D call TRBD1 (6 bases). This CDR3 region has 14 residues. Trimming cost V 6 bases and J 5 bases, with 17 bases left between them. CDR1 is DFQATT and CDR2 is SNEGSKA in the germline V gene (reference sequence).